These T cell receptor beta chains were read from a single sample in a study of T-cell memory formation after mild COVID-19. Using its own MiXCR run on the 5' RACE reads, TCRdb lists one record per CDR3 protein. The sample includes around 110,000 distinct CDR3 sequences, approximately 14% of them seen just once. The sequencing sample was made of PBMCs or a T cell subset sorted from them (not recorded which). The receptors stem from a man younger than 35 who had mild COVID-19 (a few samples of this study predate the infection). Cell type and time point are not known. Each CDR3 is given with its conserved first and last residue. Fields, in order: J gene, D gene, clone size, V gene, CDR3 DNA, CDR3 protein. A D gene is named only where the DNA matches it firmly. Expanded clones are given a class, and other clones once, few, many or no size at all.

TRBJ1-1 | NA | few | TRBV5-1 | TGCGCCAGCAGCTCCCTTCCCGCTCGACCGGAATACCCCCTCGTCACTGAAGCTTTCTTT | CASSSLPARPEYPLVTEAFF
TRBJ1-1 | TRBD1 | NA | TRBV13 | TGTGCCAGCAGCTTACACGAGGGACAGGAAGCTTTCTTT | CASSLHEGQEAFF
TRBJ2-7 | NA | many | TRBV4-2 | TGTGCCAGCAGCCAAGTTTGGGGGGCATCCTACGAGCAGTACTTC | CASSQVWGASYEQYF
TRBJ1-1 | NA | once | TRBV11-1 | TGTGCCAGCAGCTTAGGACCCGGGGCCGCGCCCCAAGCTTTCTTT | CASSLGPGAAPQAFF
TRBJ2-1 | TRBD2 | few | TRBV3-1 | TGTGCCAGCAGCCAAGCACTAGCGGGGACCTACTTCTACAATGAGCAGTTCTTC | CASSQALAGTYFYNEQFF
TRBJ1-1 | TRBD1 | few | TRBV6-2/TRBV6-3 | TGTGCCAGCAGTTACACAATGACAGGGATAAACACTGAAGCTTTCTTT | CASSYTMTGINTEAFF
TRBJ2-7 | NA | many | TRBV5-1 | TGCGCCAGCAGCTTCGGGTCCAAGTACGAGCAGTACTTC | CASSFGSKYEQYF
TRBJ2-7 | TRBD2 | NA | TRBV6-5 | TGTGCCAGCAGATCTGGTTTAGCGGGGGCCCCATCCTACGAGCAGTACTTC | CASRSGLAGAPSYEQYF
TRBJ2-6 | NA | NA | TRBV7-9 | TGTGCCAGCAGCTCCCGACAGGTACTCTCTGGGGCCAACGTCCTGACTTTC | CASSSRQVLSGANVLTF
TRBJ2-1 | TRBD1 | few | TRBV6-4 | TGTGCCAGCAGTGAAACCGGGACAGGGGGGAACAATGAGCAGTTCTTC | CASSETGTGGNNEQFF
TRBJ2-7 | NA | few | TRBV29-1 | TGCAGCGTAGACAACACAGGGATTTTTTCCGAGCAGTACTTC | CSVDNTGIFSEQYF
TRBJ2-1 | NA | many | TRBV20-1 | TGCAGTGCCCCGACTAGCTACAATGAGCAGTTCTTC | CSAPTSYNEQFF
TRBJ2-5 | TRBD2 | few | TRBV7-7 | TGTGCTAGCACCCCGGGACTAGCGAAAGAGACCCAGTACTTC | CASTPGLAKETQYF
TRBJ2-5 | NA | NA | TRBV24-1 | TGTGCCACCAGCCACCTGGAGACCCAGTACTTC | CATSHLETQYF
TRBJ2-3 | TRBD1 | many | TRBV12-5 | TGTGCTAGTGGTTTGGCCGGGACAGGGGTGGCAGATACGCAGTATTTT | CASGLAGTGVADTQYF
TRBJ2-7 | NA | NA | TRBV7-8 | TGTGCCAGCAGCTCCGCCGGGGGGCTCGAGCAGTACTTC | CASSSAGGLEQYF
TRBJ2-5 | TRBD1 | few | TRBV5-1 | TGCGCCAGCAGCTTGGAGGGACAGGGGGCGATCCAAGAGACCCAGTACTTC | CASSLEGQGAIQETQYF
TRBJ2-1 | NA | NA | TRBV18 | TGTGCCAGCTCACCACCGTATCTAGCCTTGCCCTACAATGAGCAGTTCTTC | CASSPPYLALPYNEQFF
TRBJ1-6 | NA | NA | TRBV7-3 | TGTGCCAGCAGCTTGGGGCGGAGGCACTATAATTCACCCCTCCACTTT | CASSLGRRHYNSPLHF
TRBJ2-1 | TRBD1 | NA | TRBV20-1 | TGCAGTGCTAGGGGGACAGACAACAATGAGCAGTTCTTC | CSARGTDNNEQFF
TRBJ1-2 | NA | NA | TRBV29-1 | TGCAGCGTTGACCTAACGTCGACAGGACAAGATGGCTACACCTTC | CSVDLTSTGQDGYTF
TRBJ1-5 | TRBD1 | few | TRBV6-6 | TGTGCCAGCAGTACCGGACAGGGGGGGCAGCCCCAGCATTTT | CASSTGQGGQPQHF
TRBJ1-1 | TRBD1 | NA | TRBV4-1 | TGCGCCAGCAGCCAGGGACAGGGGGAGAGGTCGGAAGCTTTCTTT | CASSQGQGERSEAFF
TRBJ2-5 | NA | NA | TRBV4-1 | TGCGCCAGCAGCCAAGGGGCCTCCTGGTCGGGGATGGGAGAGACCCAGTACTTC | CASSQGASWSGMGETQYF
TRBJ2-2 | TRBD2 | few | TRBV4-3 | TGCGCCAGCAGCCTGCGACTAGCGGGGGGGACCGGGGAGCTGTTTTTT | CASSLRLAGGTGELFF
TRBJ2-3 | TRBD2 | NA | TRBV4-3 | TGCGCCAGCAGCCAAGATCTAGCGGGGGGGCCAGATACGCAGTATTTT | CASSQDLAGGPDTQYF
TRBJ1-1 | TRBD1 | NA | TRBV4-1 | TGCGCCAGCAGCCTGGCGGGGAGACAGGGGACCACTGAAGCTTTCTTT | CASSLAGRQGTTEAFF
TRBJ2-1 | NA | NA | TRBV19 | TGTGCCAGTAGTATCGAGCCCTACAATGAGCAGTTCTTC | CASSIEPYNEQFF
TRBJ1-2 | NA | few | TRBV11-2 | TGTGCCAGCAGTCGGGACGAGGGGTATGGCTACACCTTC | CASSRDEGYGYTF
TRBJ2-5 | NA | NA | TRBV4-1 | TGCGCCAGCAGCCAAGAACGCGGTCCGGAGACCCAGTACTTC | CASSQERGPETQYF
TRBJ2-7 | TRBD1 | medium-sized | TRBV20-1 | TGCAGTGCTAGGACAGGGATCCGCTACGAGCAGTACTTC | CSARTGIRYEQYF
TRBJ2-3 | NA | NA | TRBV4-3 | TGCGCCAGCAGCCAATTGGGCAACTACGACAACACAGATACGCAGTATTTT | CASSQLGNYDNTDTQYF
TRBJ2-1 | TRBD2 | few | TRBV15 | TGTGCCACCAGCAGCCTATTAAGAGCGGGGCTCTACAATGAGCAGTTCTTC | CATSSLLRAGLYNEQFF
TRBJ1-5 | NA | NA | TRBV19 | TGTGCCAGTAGTATAGGGATTAACCAGCCCCAGCATTTT | CASSIGINQPQHF
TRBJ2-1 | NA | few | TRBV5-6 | TGTGCCAGCAGCTCCCCCCGGACACGGGAGGACAGTGAGCAGTTCTTC | CASSSPRTREDSEQFF
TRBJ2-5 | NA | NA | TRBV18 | TGTGCCAGCTCACCTACCGAGACGGGGGAGGTAGAGACCCAGTACTTC | CASSPTETGEVETQYF
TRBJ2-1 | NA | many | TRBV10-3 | TGTGCCATCCGTGAGCCAGCGATGGGGAATGAGCAGTTCTTC | CAIREPAMGNEQFF
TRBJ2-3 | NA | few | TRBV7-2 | TGTGCCAGCAGCCACCGACCTGCTAGGGTGCCGCAGTATTTT | CASSHRPARVPQYF
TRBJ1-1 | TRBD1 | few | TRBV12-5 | TGTGCTAGTGGTTTTGGGACAGAACTTATGAACACTGAAGCTTTCTTT | CASGFGTELMNTEAFF
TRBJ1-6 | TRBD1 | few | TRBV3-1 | TGTGCCAGCAGCCAACCCCCCGGGGTAGACAGGGGGAACTCACCCCTCCACTTT | CASSQPPGVDRGNSPLHF
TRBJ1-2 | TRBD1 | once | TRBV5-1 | TGCGCCAGCAGCTTCGAGACAGGGAGCTATGGCTACACCTTC | CASSFETGSYGYTF
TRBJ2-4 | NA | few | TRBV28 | TGTGCCAGCAGTCTGACGCACGACCTAAACATTCAGTACTTC | CASSLTHDLNIQYF
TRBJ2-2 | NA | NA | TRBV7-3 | TGTGCCAGCAGCCCGAAGTACGCGAACACCGGGGAGCTGTTTTTT | CASSPKYANTGELFF
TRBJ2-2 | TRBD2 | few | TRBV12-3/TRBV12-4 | TGTGCCAGCAGGCCCCGACGGCGGGGGGTTTTCACCGGGGAGCTGTTTTTT | CASRPRRRGVFTGELFF
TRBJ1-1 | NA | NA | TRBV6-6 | TGTGCCAGCAGTTACCCGGTAGTTGGTGAAGCTTTCTTT | CASSYPVVGEAFF
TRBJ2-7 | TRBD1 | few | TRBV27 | TGTGCCAGCAGTCCACGGACAGGGGTGGACGAGCAGTACTTC | CASSPRTGVDEQYF
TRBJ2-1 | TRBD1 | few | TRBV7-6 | TGTGCCAGCAGCTCGCACAGGGGATATGAGCAGTTCTTC | CASSSHRGYEQFF
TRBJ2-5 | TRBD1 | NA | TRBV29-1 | TGCAGCGTCCGCCCCAGGGGGAAAGAGACCCAGTACTTC | CSVRPRGKETQYF
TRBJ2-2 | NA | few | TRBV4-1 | TGTGCCAGCAGCCCCACGAACACCGGGGAGCTGTTTTTT | CASSPTNTGELFF
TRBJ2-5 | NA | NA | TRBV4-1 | TGCGCCAGCAGCCAAATTGAGGTAGGGGGAGAGACCCAGTACTTC | CASSQIEVGGETQYF
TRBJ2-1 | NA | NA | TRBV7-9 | TGTGCCAGCAGCCCTCCAGGAGGGCGGGGATACAATGAGCAGTTCTTC | CASSPPGGRGYNEQFF
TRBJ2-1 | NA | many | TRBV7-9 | TGTGCCAGCAGCTTATCATCGAGCTCCTACAATGAGCAGTTCTTC | CASSLSSSSYNEQFF
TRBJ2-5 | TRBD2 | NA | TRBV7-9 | TGTGCCAGCAGCTCCCGGGGGGTGACAGAGACCCAGTACTTC | CASSSRGVTETQYF
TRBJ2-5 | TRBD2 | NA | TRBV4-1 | TGCGCCAGCAGCCGACTAGCGGGGTTAGAGACCCAGTACTTC | CASSRLAGLETQYF
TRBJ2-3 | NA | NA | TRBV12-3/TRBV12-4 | TGTGCCAGCAGTTGGACTGGTAACACAGATACGCAGTATTTT | CASSWTGNTDTQYF
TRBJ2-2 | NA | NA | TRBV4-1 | TGCGCCAGCAGCCAAGCAATAGGGCGGAACACCGGGGAGCTGTTTTTT | CASSQAIGRNTGELFF